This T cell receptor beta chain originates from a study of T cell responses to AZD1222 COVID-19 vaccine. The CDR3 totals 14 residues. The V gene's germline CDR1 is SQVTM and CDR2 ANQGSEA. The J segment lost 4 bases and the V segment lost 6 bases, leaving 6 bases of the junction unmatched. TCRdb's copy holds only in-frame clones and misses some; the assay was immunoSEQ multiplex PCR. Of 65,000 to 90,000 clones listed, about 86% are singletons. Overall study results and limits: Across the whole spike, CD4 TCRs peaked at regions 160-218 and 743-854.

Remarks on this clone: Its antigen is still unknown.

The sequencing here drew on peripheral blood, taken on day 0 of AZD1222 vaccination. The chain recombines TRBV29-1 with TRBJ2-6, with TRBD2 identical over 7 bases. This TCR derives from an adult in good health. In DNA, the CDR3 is TGCAGCGTCGAGCGGGGACGAGGGGCCAACGTCCTGACTTTC. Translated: CSVERGRGANVLTF.